What follows are 12 T cell receptor beta chains derived from one specimen sequenced in a study of T cells after posttransplantation cyclophosphamide. Produced via immunoSEQ multiplex PCR; TCRdb's table is partial and in-frame only. The table includes about 10,000 clones, about 98% detected once. The naive gate required viable CD3+CD4+ or CD3+CD8+ cells with CCR7+CD45RA+CD45RO-CD95-CD27+CD28+ phenotype. Material for sequencing was naive CD4+ T cells sorted from PBMCs. Receptors were obtained from a woman aged 55-69 years in good health, CMV-negative, and a related stem cell transplant donor.

This clone was seen just once. The chain has TRBV6-1 and TRBJ1-5, with D uncertain. There are 14 residues in the CDR3. Germline assignment: CDR1 MNHNS and CDR2 SASEGT. V shed 7 bases and J shed 0 bases, with 10 bases lying between them. The CDR3 nucleotides read TGTGCCAGCAATAGGGAGACTAGCAATCAGCCCCAGCATTTT. Amino acid sequence: CASNRETSNQPQHF.

This chain joins TRBV28 and TRBJ2-3, with 8 bases aligning to TRBD2. In germline, CDR1 is MDHEN, CDR2 SYDVKM. The V gene end was trimmed by 5 bases and the J gene end by 5 bases; junction bases not matched to a gene: 12. The CDR3 covers 16 residues. CDR3 nucleotide sequence: TGTGCCAGCAGTCCCCCCGGGGGGGCCAGGGGAGATACGCAGTATTTT. Translated: CASSPPGGARGDTQYF. The full variable domain, rest sourced from reference TRBV28 and TRBJ2-3, is DVKVTQSSRYLVKRTGEKVFLECVQDMDHENMFWYRQDPGLGLRLIYFSYDVKMKEKGDIPEGYSVSREKKERFSLILESASTNQTSMYLCASSPPGGARGDTQYFGPGTRLTVL.

The chain joins TRBV30 to TRBJ2-1; 13 nucleotides agree with TRBD2. The germline V gene encodes CDR1 GTSNPN and CDR2 SVGIG (reference sequence). The ends lost 0 bases at V and 9 bases at J; junction bases unmatched: 8. CDR3 length: 16 residues. The CDR3 region is CAWSVRGLAGVSEQFF. The CDR3 DNA reads as TGTGCCTGGAGTGTACGCGGACTAGCGGGAGTAAGTGAGCAGTTCTTC.

On this clone itself: This sample includes further DNA sequences coding for the same CDR3. V is TRBV5-1 and J is TRBJ1-6; 9 nucleotides line up with TRBD1. The CDR3 runs 14 residues. CDR1 and CDR2 (germline): SGHRS, YFSETQ. V lost 3 bases, J lost 7 bases, and 2 bases stayed unmatched. CDR3 bases: TGCGCCAGCAGCTCCGGGACAGGGAATTCACCCCTCCACTTT. Its translation: CASSSGTGNSPLHF.

The rearrangement joins TRBV7-8 to TRBJ1-1; 9 bases align to TRBD1. The CDR3 loop spans 12 amino acids. Germline V gene sequence: CDR1 SGHVS, CDR2 FQNEAQ. V was pared by 3 bases and J by 10 bases, with 3 bases of the junction left unmatched. The CDR3 spells CASSFSDRGAFF. The CDR3 DNA follows: TGTGCCAGCAGCTTCTCGGACAGGGGAGCTTTCTTT.

The CDR3 sequence: CASSFGGALETQYF. CDR3 DNA sequence: TGTGCCAGCAGTTTCGGAGGGGCCTTAGAGACCCAGTACTTC. This chain connects TRBV28 to TRBJ2-5; D is possibly TRBD2 (6 bases). CDR1 is MDHEN, CDR2 SYDVKM, per germline. The CDR3 has 14 residues. V gave up 3 bases and J gave up 4 bases, with 12 bases separating them.

V is TRBV5-4 and J is TRBJ2-3, with D tentatively TRBD2 (5 bases). CDR1 is SGHNT and CDR2 is YYREEE in the germline V gene (reference sequence). Trimming cost V 5 bases and J 0 bases, with 10 bases left between them. The CDR3 consists of 14 residues. The DNA of the CDR3 is TGTGCCAGCAGAGCGGAACCTAGCACAGATACGCAGTATTTT. Amino acids: CASRAEPSTDTQYF. The variable domain in full, completed from reference TRBV5-4 and TRBJ2-3, reads ETGVTQSPTHLIKTRGQQVTLRCSSQSGHNTVSWYQQALGQGPQFIFQYYREEENGRGNFPPRFSGLQFPNYSSELNVNALELDDSALYLCASRAEPSTDTQYFGPGTRLTVL.

The chain carries TRBV5-1 and TRBJ2-5; D remains unclear. V lost 0 bases and J lost 5, with 8 bases in between. CDR3 length: 13 amino acids. Germline V gene lookup returns CDR1 SGHRS and CDR2 YFSETQ. Here the CDR3 DNA reads TGCGCCAGCAGCTTGGGGCCCCTGGAGACCCAGTACTTC. This translates into CASSLGPLETQYF.

The genes are TRBV19 and TRBJ2-7; 11 nucleotides match TRBD2. V shed 2 bases, J shed 3 bases, and the junction held 3 bases outside the gene matches. Germline CDR1 is LNHDA and CDR2 is SQIVND (reference sequence). This CDR3 contains 15 residues. The CDR3 DNA reads as TGTGCCAGTAGTATAAGACTAGCGGGGAGCTACGAGCAGTACTTC. Amino acids: CASSIRLAGSYEQYF.

Here the CDR3 DNA reads TGTGCCAGCAGCCAAGATAAAGGGGCGGCGGATAACTATGGCTACACCTTC. This gives the protein CASSQDKGAADNYGYTF. The J gene is TRBJ1-2, the V gene TRBV4-2; tentative D call: TRBD1 (5 bases). This CDR3 spans 17 amino acids. Trimming shortened V by 0 bases and J by 1 base, and 15 bases separated the two germline ends. Per the germline V gene, CDR1 is LGHNA and CDR2 is YNFKEQ.

Comment on this clone: Germline and junction disagree at one end, which may indicate a read error. The sample has other DNA sequences that encode this CDR3 too. The V call is TRBV5-1, the J call TRBJ1-6, with D possibly matching TRBD1 (6 bases). The germline gives CDR1 SGHRS, CDR2 YFSETQ. The CDR3 is 15 amino acids. The chain's CDR3 is CASSLRTENNSPLHF. The CDR3 region has the DNA TGCGCCAGCAGCCTCAGGACAGAAAATAATTCCCCCCTCCACTTT.

The chain has TRBV29-1 and TRBJ1-2; D might be TRBD1 (6 bases). The CDR3 totals 11 residues. The ends were cut back, 2 bases at V and 8 bases at J, with 9 bases in the middle. Germline V gene data show CDR1 as SQVTM and CDR2 as ANQGSEA. In DNA, the CDR3 is TGCAGCGTTGAATCAGGGGACGGCTACACCTTC. Its protein product is CSVESGDGYTF.